This T cell receptor beta chain appears in the sequencing data of a study of tumor-infiltrating lymphocytes in localized non-small cell lung cancer. For the study at large: Some samples were collected after neoadjuvant chemotherapy; smokers, never-smokers and several histologies were included.

V was cut by 9 bases and J by 0 bases, with 16 bases left in between. Germline loops: CDR1 SGHDT, CDR2 YYEEEE. The CDR3 has 14 amino acids. Method: immunoSEQ multiplex PCR; TCRdb's copy keeps in-frame clones and lacks some. This sample has about 24,000 clones, with approximately 64% found just once. Sequencing was carried out using lung tumor tissue. The J gene is TRBJ2-7, the V gene TRBV5-6, with D perhaps TRBD1 (5 bases). The sequence derives from a human donor with non-small cell lung cancer. CDR3 sequence reads: CANPPQVPSYEQYF. The CDR3 coding sequence is TGTGCCAACCCTCCACAGGTGCCCTCCTACGAGCAGTACTTC.